These T cell receptor beta chains were read from a single sample in a study of shared clonotypes between healthy human individuals. The repertoire was sequenced with immunoSEQ multiplex PCR; TCRdb's copy has only in-frame clones and lacks some. The sample includes 950,000 to 1,100,000 clones, under 80% of them seen just once. The sample comprised memory CD4+ T cells sorted from blood. These receptors all stem from a man younger than 35 in good health. Each CDR3 is given with its conserved first and last residue. The order of the fields is D gene, J gene, clone size, V gene, CDR3 protein, CDR3 DNA. The D gene is left open where the match is weak. Clone size is given for some rows only: seen once, a few or many times, or a class if the clone is expanded.

D: .
J: TRBJ1-4
size: .
V: TRBV28
CDR3: CASSFTSTREKLFF
DNA: TGTGCCAGCAGTTTCACGTCTACCCGTGAAAAACTGTTTTTT

D: .
J: TRBJ1-1
size: few
V: TRBV13
CDR3: CASSLSQGRTEAFF
DNA: TGTGCCAGCAGCTTATCACAGGGTCGAACTGAAGCTTTCTTT

D: .
J: TRBJ2-3
size: .
V: TRBV30
CDR3: CAWSVIGTQYF
DNA: TGTGCCTGGAGTGTCATAGGTACGCAGTATTTT

D: .
J: TRBJ1-3
size: .
V: TRBV29-1
CDR3: CSVEGEVSNTIYF
DNA: TGCAGCGTTGAAGGGGAGGTCTCGAACACCATATATTTT

D: .
J: TRBJ1-5
size: once
V: TRBV9
CDR3: CASTQGEGSNQPQHF
DNA: TGTGCCAGCACCCAAGGAGAGGGTAGCAATCAGCCCCAGCATTTT

D: TRBD1
J: TRBJ1-2
size: .
V: TRBV6-5
CDR3: CASSYGGGLYGYTF
DNA: TGTGCCAGCAGTTACGGAGGGGGCCTCTATGGCTACACCTTC

D: .
J: TRBJ1-3
size: many
V: TRBV2
CDR3: CASSRSSNPSGNTIYF
DNA: TGTGCCAGTTCTCGGTCATCCAACCCCTCTGGAAACACCATATATTTT

D: TRBD1
J: TRBJ2-2
size: .
V: TRBV7-2
CDR3: CASSSLKGQGRTGELFF
DNA: TGTGCCAGCAGCTCACTAAAGGGACAGGGGAGAACCGGGGAGCTGTTTTTT

D: .
J: TRBJ1-2
size: .
V: TRBV2
CDR3: CASSELYGYTF
DNA: TGTGCCAGCAGTGAACTCTATGGCTACACCTTC

D: .
J: TRBJ2-5
size: .
V: TRBV11-3
CDR3: CASSLTGVRQETQYF
DNA: TGTGCCAGCAGCTTGACTGGCGTAAGACAAGAGACCCAGTACTTC

D: .
J: TRBJ1-1
size: once
V: TRBV2
CDR3: CASSQTGGTASEAFF
DNA: TGTGCCAGCAGCCAGACCGGGGGAACGGCTTCTGAAGCTTTCTTT

D: .
J: TRBJ1-1
size: .
V: TRBV5-4
CDR3: CASSTSSDRRGTEAFF
DNA: TGTGCCAGCAGCACCTCCTCGGATCGCAGGGGCACTGAAGCTTTCTTT

D: .
J: TRBJ2-7
size: .
V: TRBV28
CDR3: CASSLPPPLGYYEQYF
DNA: TGTGCCAGCAGTTTGCCCCCGCCGTTAGGCTACTACGAGCAGTACTTC

D: .
J: TRBJ1-1
size: .
V: TRBV7-2
CDR3: CASSLAGGIGTEAFF
DNA: TGTGCCAGCAGCTTAGCGGGGGGAATCGGGACTGAAGCTTTCTTT

D: .
J: TRBJ1-1
size: once
V: TRBV2
CDR3: CASTEGGMNTEAFF
DNA: TGTGCCAGCACCGAGGGAGGGATGAACACTGAAGCTTTCTTT

D: .
J: TRBJ2-7
size: .
V: TRBV19
CDR3: CASRADLSYEQYF
DNA: TGTGCCAGTAGGGCAGATCTCTCCTACGAGCAGTACTTC

D: .
J: TRBJ2-5
size: .
V: TRBV10-3
CDR3: CAISESNSQETQYF
DNA: TGTGCCATCAGTGAGTCGAACAGTCAAGAGACCCAGTACTTC

D: TRBD1
J: TRBJ2-3
size: .
V: TRBV9
CDR3: CASSVGQGATDTQYF
DNA: TGTGCCAGCAGCGTAGGACAGGGGGCCACAGATACGCAGTATTTT

D: TRBD2
J: TRBJ2-5
size: .
V: TRBV5-1
CDR3: CASSLEGRAQVETQYF
DNA: TGCGCCAGCAGCTTGGAGGGGAGGGCCCAAGTGGAGACCCAGTACTTC